This T cell receptor (beta chain) originates from a study of regulatory T cells in long-lasting Graves disease. Study-wide results and caveats: Patients with persistent Graves' had lower TCR diversity than newly diagnosed patients.

Note on this clonotype: Its antigen is not identified.

Time point indicated: newly diagnosed GD, antithyroid drugs for less than 3 months. Extracted RNA from PBMCs served as the source of the TCR library. Germline V gene lookup returns CDR1 DFQATT and CDR2 SNEGSKA (reference sequence). This CDR3 contains 13 residues. HTBI primers from iRepertoire and Arm-PCR of CDR3 regions yielded the TCR beta libraries. TCRdb re-called the multiplex PCR reads with MiXCR, one entry per CDR3 protein. The sample carries some 500,000 distinct CDR3 sequences, around an eighth recorded once. This sample was shared with a second study, whose subject was T cells in Graves' hyperthyroidism and ophthalmopathy. That study adds: Graves' hyperthyroidism is called stable when ophthalmopathy does not progress within 18 months. Peripheral blood also featured most of the thyroid clonotypes expanded above 0.001.

This receptor was identified in a man aged 25 to 40 with Graves disease. The chain has TRBV20-1 and TRBJ2-2; 9 bases agree with TRBD1. The sequences come from peripheral blood mononuclear cells (PBMCs), collected at new diagnosis, from a patient treated with antithyroid drugs. Written as DNA, the CDR3 is TGCAGCCCTGGACAGGGGCTCACCGGGGAGCTGTTTTTT. Amino acid sequence: CSPGQGLTGELFF.